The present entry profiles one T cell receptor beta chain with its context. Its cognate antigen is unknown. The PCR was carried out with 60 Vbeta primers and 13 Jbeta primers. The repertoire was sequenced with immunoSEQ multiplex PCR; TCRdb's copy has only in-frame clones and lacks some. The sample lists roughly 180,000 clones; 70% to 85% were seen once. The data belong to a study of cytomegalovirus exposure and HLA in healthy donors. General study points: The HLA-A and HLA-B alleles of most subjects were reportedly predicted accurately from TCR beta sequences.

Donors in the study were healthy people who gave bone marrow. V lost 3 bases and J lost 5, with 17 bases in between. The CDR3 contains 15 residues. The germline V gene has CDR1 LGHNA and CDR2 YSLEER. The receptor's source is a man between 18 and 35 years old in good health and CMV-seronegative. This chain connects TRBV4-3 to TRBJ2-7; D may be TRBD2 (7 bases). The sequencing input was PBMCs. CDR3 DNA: TGCGCCAGCAGCCAGGTCGGGACGGGGGGCCACGAGCAGTACTTC. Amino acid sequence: CASSQVGTGGHEQYF.